These T cell receptor beta chains were read from a single sample in a study of OX40 agonist ivuxolimab in advanced cancers. The table came from immunoSEQ multiplex PCR; TCRdb's copy has only in-frame clones and leaves some out. The sample gives approximately 76,000 clones, roughly 91% of which show up once; roughly 13% is in the top ten. The sample consisted of CD4+ or CD8+ T cells sorted from blood, taken in a trial of the OX40 agonist ivuxolimab. All receptors derive from an adult with an advanced solid tumor such as melanoma, head and neck, liver or kidney cancer. Both conserved end residues are part of each CDR3. Fields, in order: clone size, J gene, D gene, V gene, CDR3 protein, CDR3 DNA. D genes are given only for firm matches. Where a row states a size, it is once, few, many or the class of an expanded clone; other rows omit it.

- | TRBJ1-1 | - | TRBV11-2 | CASSLEDWNTEAFF | TGTGCCAGCAGCTTAGAAGACTGGAACACTGAAGCTTTCTTT
once | TRBJ2-7 | TRBD1 | TRBV12-5 | CASGPPFDRVDEQYF | TGTGCTAGTGGCCCTCCCTTTGACAGGGTGGACGAGCAGTACTTC
- | TRBJ1-1 | - | TRBV30 | CAWSSGDTEAFF | TGTGCCTGGAGTTCAGGGGACACTGAAGCTTTCTTT
- | TRBJ1-1 | - | TRBV29-1 | CSVDKGSANTEAFF | TGCAGCGTTGACAAGGGTTCAGCTAACACTGAAGCTTTCTTT
few | TRBJ1-2 | - | TRBV7-9 | CASSFPTYTF | TGTGCCAGCAGCTTTCCGACTTACACCTTC
- | TRBJ2-1 | TRBD2 | TRBV7-7 | CASSLSPTSGRQNEQFF | TGTGCCAGCAGCTTAAGCCCGACTAGCGGGAGGCAGAATGAGCAGTTCTTC
- | TRBJ2-1 | TRBD1 | TRBV5-1 | CASSMTGESSYNEQFF | TGCGCCAGCAGCATGACAGGGGAAAGCTCCTACAATGAGCAGTTCTTC
- | TRBJ1-1 | TRBD1 | TRBV7-6 | CASSDREGTEAFF | TGTGCCAGCAGCGACAGGGAAGGCACTGAAGCTTTCTTT
- | TRBJ2-7 | TRBD2 | TRBV11-2 | CASSFSSGSYEQYF | TGTGCCAGCAGCTTTTCTAGCGGTTCCTACGAGCAGTACTTC
- | TRBJ1-2 | - | TRBV7-9 | CASSPSGVGYTF | TGTGCCAGCAGCCCCTCAGGGGTAGGCTACACCTTC
- | TRBJ1-5 | - | TRBV2 | CASRDRADQPQHF | TGTGCCAGCAGGGACCGAGCTGATCAGCCCCAGCATTTT
- | TRBJ2-1 | - | TRBV29-1 | CSVELPHNEQFF | TGCAGCGTTGAACTTCCACACAATGAGCAGTTCTTC
- | TRBJ1-5 | - | TRBV10-2 | CASSGGDGNQPQHF | TGCGCCAGCAGTGGCGGGGATGGCAATCAGCCCCAGCATTTT
- | TRBJ1-2 | - | TRBV6-5 | CASSYSMGANYGYTF | TGTGCCAGCAGTTACTCGATGGGAGCTAACTATGGCTACACCTTC
- | TRBJ1-1 | - | TRBV4-1 | CASSQGPLVANTEAFF | TGCGCCAGCAGCCAAGGTCCGCTTGTCGCGAACACTGAAGCTTTCTTT
- | TRBJ2-7 | - | TRBV11-2 | CASSLYQGPNYEQYF | TGTGCCAGCAGCTTATATCAGGGCCCCAACTACGAGCAGTACTTC
- | TRBJ1-1 | - | TRBV5-4 | CASSLNTEAFF | TGTGCCAGCAGCTTAAACACTGAAGCTTTCTTT
many | TRBJ2-7 | - | TRBV7-9 | CASSLVRNSEEQYF | TGTGCCAGCAGCTTAGTACGGAACTCTGAAGAGCAGTACTTC
- | TRBJ2-7 | - | TRBV7-6 | CASSQGTDTYEQYF | TGTGCCAGCAGCCAAGGGACGGATACCTACGAGCAGTACTTC
- | TRBJ1-1 | - | TRBV5-8 | CASSLVGLRNTEAFF | TGTGCCAGCAGCTTGGTCGGTCTGAGGAACACTGAAGCTTTCTTT
- | TRBJ2-2 | - | TRBV15 | CATSSRQGTFLLTGELFF | TGTGCCACCAGCAGTCGACAAGGGACTTTCTTATTGACCGGGGAGCTGTTTTTT
few | TRBJ1-3 | - | TRBV9 | CASSQDPASISGNTIYF | TGTGCCAGCAGCCAAGACCCGGCCTCCATTTCTGGAAACACCATATATTTT
- | TRBJ1-3 | - | TRBV6-5 | CASSFPTVSSGNTIYF | TGTGCCAGCAGTTTCCCGACGGTAAGCTCTGGAAACACCATATATTTT
- | TRBJ2-3 | - | TRBV7-8 | CASTRTILVLSDTQYF | TGTGCCAGCACCCGCACAATACTAGTTTTGTCAGATACGCAGTATTTT
once | TRBJ1-1 | - | TRBV5-1 | CASSPLQSMNTEAFF | TGCGCCAGCAGCCCGCTACAGAGCATGAACACTGAAGCTTTCTTT
- | TRBJ2-3 | - | TRBV27 | CASSVIDSPSTDTQYF | TGTGCCAGCAGTGTAATTGACTCGCCTAGCACAGATACGCAGTATTTT
- | TRBJ2-7 | TRBD1 | TRBV28 | CATIAGGRNEQYF | TGTGCCACGATTGCAGGGGGCAGGAACGAGCAGTACTTC
- | TRBJ2-7 | - | TRBV9 | CASSAGWPAYEQYF | TGTGCCAGCAGCGCCGGGTGGCCCGCCTACGAGCAGTACTTC
- | TRBJ1-1 | - | TRBV6-5 | CASSPDGNTEAFF | TGTGCCAGCAGCCCAGACGGGAACACTGAAGCTTTCTTT
- | TRBJ2-7 | TRBD2 | TRBV30 | CAWTVQRELFEQYF | TGTGCCTGGACTGTCCAGCGGGAGCTCTTCGAGCAGTACTTC
- | TRBJ2-7 | TRBD2 | TRBV27 | CASSERLADYEQYF | TGTGCCAGCTCTGAACGACTAGCGGACTACGAGCAGTACTTC
- | TRBJ1-1 | - | TRBV27 | CASSRQGTEAFF | TGTGCCAGCAGTCGGCAGGGCACTGAAGCTTTCTTT
- | TRBJ2-7 | TRBD2 | TRBV5-1 | CASSLGGDYSEQYF | TGCGCCAGCAGCCTCGGCGGGGACTATTCCGAGCAGTACTTC
- | TRBJ2-1 | TRBD2 | TRBV9 | CASSVGGEGIYNEQFF | TGTGCCAGCAGCGTGGGAGGGGAAGGGATTTACAATGAGCAGTTCTTC
- | TRBJ1-5 | TRBD1 | TRBV27 | CASSWDSDQPQHF | TGTGCCAGCAGTTGGGACAGTGATCAGCCCCAGCATTTT
- | TRBJ2-7 | TRBD1 | TRBV7-3 | CASSYGQGPYEQYF | TGTGCCAGCAGCTACGGACAGGGCCCTTACGAGCAGTACTTC
- | TRBJ2-7 | TRBD1 | TRBV19 | CASSIGTGSEQYF | TGTGCCAGTAGTATCGGGACAGGGAGCGAGCAGTACTTC
- | TRBJ2-2 | TRBD1 | TRBV30 | CAWNPGTGGHTGELFF | TGTGCCTGGAACCCCGGGACAGGGGGTCACACCGGGGAGCTGTTTTTT
- | TRBJ2-7 | - | TRBV28 | CASSGTGGLNYEQYF | TGTGCCAGCAGTGGTACTGGGGGACTTAACTACGAGCAGTACTTC
- | TRBJ1-1 | TRBD1 | TRBV19 | CASSTGTASLGAFF | TGTGCCAGTAGTACCGGGACAGCGTCCTTGGGGGCTTTCTTT
few | TRBJ2-3 | - | TRBV6-1 | CASSEASTDTQYF | TGTGCCAGCAGTGAAGCTAGCACAGATACGCAGTATTTT
- | TRBJ2-7 | TRBD2 | TRBV2 | CASRGGLAGGLYEQYF | TGTGCCAGCAGGGGCGGACTAGCGGGAGGCCTCTACGAGCAGTACTTC
- | TRBJ1-4 | - | TRBV11-2 | CASSLQGGEKLFF | TGTGCCAGCAGCCTACAAGGGGGTGAAAAACTGTTTTTT
- | TRBJ2-1 | - | TRBV28 | CASSPIWGPFNEQFF | TGTGCCAGCAGTCCAATATGGGGGCCCTTTAATGAGCAGTTCTTC
- | TRBJ2-7 | - | TRBV27 | CASSRLGVQYF | TGTGCCAGCAGCCGCCTAGGAGTGCAGTACTTC
- | TRBJ2-2 | TRBD2 | TRBV10-3 | CAISETTSGRASAGELFF | TGTGCCATCAGTGAGACGACTAGCGGGAGGGCCTCAGCCGGGGAGCTGTTTTTT
- | TRBJ2-4 | - | TRBV6-1 | CASSETWGTLAKNIQYF | TGTGCCAGCAGTGAAACTTGGGGCACCTTAGCCAAAAACATTCAGTACTTC
- | TRBJ2-7 | - | TRBV30 | CAWNRGDSYEQYF | TGTGCCTGGAATCGCGGGGACTCCTACGAGCAGTACTTC
- | TRBJ2-3 | TRBD2 | TRBV27 | CASRQLAGVTDTQYF | TGTGCCAGCAGACAACTAGCGGGAGTTACAGATACGCAGTATTTT
- | TRBJ1-4 | TRBD1 | TRBV9 | CASSVGTGYEKLFF | TGTGCCAGCAGCGTCGGGACAGGGTACGAAAAACTGTTTTTT
- | TRBJ1-5 | - | TRBV6-5 | CASREGPYQPQHF | TGTGCCAGCAGAGAGGGACCCTATCAGCCCCAGCATTTT
once | TRBJ2-3 | - | TRBV11-3 | CASSLGRIFSSTDAQYF | TGTGCCAGCAGCTTAGGGAGAATATTCTCGAGCACAGATGCGCAGTATTTT
- | TRBJ1-2 | - | TRBV5-6 | CASSFGGNYGYTF | TGTGCCAGCAGCTTCGGCGGTAACTATGGCTACACCTTC